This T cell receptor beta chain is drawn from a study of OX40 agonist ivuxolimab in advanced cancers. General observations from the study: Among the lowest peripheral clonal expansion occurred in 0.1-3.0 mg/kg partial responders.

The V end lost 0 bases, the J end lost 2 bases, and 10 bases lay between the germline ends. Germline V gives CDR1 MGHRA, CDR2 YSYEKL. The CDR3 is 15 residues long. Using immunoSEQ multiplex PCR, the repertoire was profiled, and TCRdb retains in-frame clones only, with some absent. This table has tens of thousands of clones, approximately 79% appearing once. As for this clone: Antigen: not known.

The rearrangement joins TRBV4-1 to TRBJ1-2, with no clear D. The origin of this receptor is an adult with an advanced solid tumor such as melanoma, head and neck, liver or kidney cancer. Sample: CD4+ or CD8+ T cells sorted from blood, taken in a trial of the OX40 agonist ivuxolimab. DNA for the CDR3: TGCGCCAGCAGCCAAGAATGGCACCTAAACTATGGCTACACCTTC. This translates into CASSQEWHLNYGYTF.